The rows below give T cell receptor beta chains drawn from one sample of a study of shared clonotypes between healthy human individuals. This table comes from immunoSEQ multiplex PCR, and its TCRdb copy is limited to in-frame clones, with some not included. This table has about 1.1 million clones, approximately 75% appearing once. The specimen was memory CD4+ T cells from PBMCs. These receptors were collected from a man between 18 and 35 years old in good health. Some clones in this sample may be carry-over from other donors' samples. The CDR3 runs from the conserved cysteine through the conserved F or W. The order of the fields is V gene, D gene, J gene, CDR3 length, clone size, CDR3 DNA, CDR3 protein. The D gene is left open where the match is weak. Not all rows give a size; the values are once, few, many and, for expanded clones, a class.

>TRBV6-1|-|TRBJ1-1|15|few
TGTGCCAGCAGTGTTGGGTGGGGCTTGAACACTGAAGCTTTCTTT
CASSVGWGLNTEAFF
>TRBV18|-|TRBJ1-2|14|-
TGTGCCAGCTCACCACCGCTTCCGGGTTATGGCTACACCTTC
CASSPPLPGYGYTF
>TRBV28|TRBD2|TRBJ2-3|14|-
TGTGCCAGCAAGACTAGCGGGAGCCCAGATACGCAGTATTTT
CASKTSGSPDTQYF
>TRBV5-1|TRBD2|TRBJ2-7|18|-
TGCGCCAGCAGCGTTGGTAGACTAGCGGGTGACTACTCCTACGAGCAGTACTTC
CASSVGRLAGDYSYEQYF
>TRBV10-3|-|TRBJ1-5|16|-
TGTGCCATCAGTGATGGGTTCAGATCAGGGAATCAGCCCCAGCATTTT
CAISDGFRSGNQPQHF
>TRBV7-2|-|TRBJ2-3|11|once
TGTGCCAGCAGCTTAATCGATACGCAGTATTTT
CASSLIDTQYF
>TRBV10-3|TRBD2|TRBJ2-7|16|-
TGTGCCATCAGTGCGACTAGCGGGACCTCCTCCTACGAGCAGTACTTC
CAISATSGTSSYEQYF
>TRBV12-1|-|TRBJ2-5|11|once
TGTGCCAGCAGACTAAGAGAGACCCAGTACTTC
CASRLRETQYF
>TRBV6-5|TRBD2|TRBJ2-7|15|-
TGTGCCAGCAGTTATGGCCTAGCGGGAACCTACGAGCAGTACTTC
CASSYGLAGTYEQYF
>TRBV15|TRBD1|TRBJ2-1|13|-
TGTGCCACCAGCAGGGACAGGGCGGGTGAGCAGTTCTTC
CATSRDRAGEQFF
>TRBV9|TRBD2|TRBJ2-3|18|-
TGTGCCAGCAGTCAGATGGCGGGAGGCCGAATAAACACAGATACGCAGTATTTT
CASSQMAGGRINTDTQYF
>TRBV29-1|-|TRBJ2-7|14|-
TGCAGCGTCGGTTTCGGTGGAGTGGCTTACGAGCAGTACTTC
CSVGFGGVAYEQYF
>TRBV5-1|-|TRBJ1-2|15|-
TGCGCCAGCAGGACCAACAGGGAAGTCCCTTATGGCTACACCTTC
CASRTNREVPYGYTF
>TRBV29-1|-|TRBJ2-6|14|-
TGCAGCGTAGGAATGAGCTCTGGGGCCAACGTCCTGACTTTC
CSVGMSSGANVLTF
>TRBV4-3|-|TRBJ1-5|16|-
TGCGCCAGCAGCCAAGACAGGACGATAAGCAATCAGCCCCAGCATTTT
CASSQDRTISNQPQHF
>TRBV5-6|-|TRBJ2-1|17|-
TGTGCCAGCAGCTCCAGGAGAGGAGTAAGCTCCTACAATGAGCAGTTCTTC
CASSSRRGVSSYNEQFF
>TRBV18|TRBD2|TRBJ2-1|16|-
TGTGCCAGCTCACGCTTCACTAGCGGGAACTACAATGAGCAGTTCTTC
CASSRFTSGNYNEQFF
>TRBV27|TRBD1|TRBJ1-2|15|-
TGTGCCAGCAGTCCCTGGGGCAGGGGGGACTATGGCTACACCTTC
CASSPWGRGDYGYTF
>TRBV11-2|-|TRBJ1-1|12|-
TGTGCCAGCAGCTTAAGGCAAAGGGGAGCTTTCTTT
CASSLRQRGAFF
>TRBV7-2|-|TRBJ2-7|15|many
TGTGCCAGCAGCTTAGAGTGGGCGGGGCTCTACGAGCAGTACTTC
CASSLEWAGLYEQYF
>TRBV28|TRBD1|TRBJ2-7|14|many
TGTGCCAGCAGTTCCCCGGACAGGGGCCACGAGCAGTACTTC
CASSSPDRGHEQYF
>TRBV7-6|-|TRBJ2-7|14|-
TGTGCCAGCAGCTTAAGCCGGCGGGCCCACGAGCAGTACTTC
CASSLSRRAHEQYF
>TRBV27|-|TRBJ2-5|14|-
TGTGCCAGCAGTTCGGGACCGTACCAAGAGACCCAGTACTTC
CASSSGPYQETQYF
>TRBV13|-|TRBJ1-3|14|-
TGTGCCAGCAGCTTTTTGGGTCTTGGAAACACCATATATTTT
CASSFLGLGNTIYF
>TRBV7-6|-|TRBJ2-5|16|-
TGTGCCAGCAGCTTAGTAGGGTCCGGCATACAAGAGACCCAGTACTTC
CASSLVGSGIQETQYF
>TRBV5-1|-|TRBJ1-1|15|-
TGCGCCAGCAGCTTGGGGCTCACTGGGAACACTGAAGCTTTCTTT
CASSLGLTGNTEAFF
>TRBV18|TRBD1|TRBJ1-1|15|-
TGTGCCAGCTCACCTTATGGACAGGGGGGGACTGAAGCTTTCTTT
CASSPYGQGGTEAFF
>TRBV5-1|-|TRBJ1-4|14|-
TGCGCCAGCAGCTTGATGTCAACTAATGAAAAACTGTTTTTT
CASSLMSTNEKLFF
>TRBV19|-|TRBJ2-6|18|-
TGTGCCAGTAGCCCTTATGGAGCCAGGGGTGCTGGGGCCAACGTCCTGACTTTC
CASSPYGARGAGANVLTF
>TRBV18|-|TRBJ1-2|15|-
TGTGCCAGCTCACTATCTCGGGGGCAGGGCTATGGCTACACCTTC
CASSLSRGQGYGYTF
>TRBV28|-|TRBJ1-2|18|-
TGTGCCAGCAGTCCCGCTGGATCCTACATAAGTGCTAACTATGGCTACACCTTC
CASSPAGSYISANYGYTF
>TRBV5-1|-|TRBJ2-1|14|-
TGCGCCAGCAGCGGCGTGGTGGGGCCGGGGGAGCAGTTCTTC
CASSGVVGPGEQFF
>TRBV5-1|TRBD2|TRBJ2-3|14|few
TGCGCCAGCAGGAGGGAGGGAGGGACAGATACGCAGTATTTT
CASRREGGTDTQYF
>TRBV7-9|-|TRBJ1-1|13|few
TGTGCCAGCAGCCCCGCCCGAGGGTCTGGAGCTTTCTTT
CASSPARGSGAFF
>TRBV28|-|TRBJ1-2|14|-
TGTGCCAGTGGAAGCAGGGCCTCACCCTATGGCTACACCTTC
CASGSRASPYGYTF
>TRBV18|-|TRBJ1-3|15|-
TGTGCCAGCTCACCCTCGGGCAGCTCTGGAAACACCATATATTTT
CASSPSGSSGNTIYF
>TRBV4-3|TRBD1|TRBJ1-2|16|-
TGCGCCAGCAGCCAAGAAGGGACAGCCCCTAACTATGGCTACACCTTC
CASSQEGTAPNYGYTF
>TRBV18|-|TRBJ2-2|16|-
TGTGCCAGCTCACCACCGGGCAGGGTCAACACCGGGGAGCTGTTTTTT
CASSPPGRVNTGELFF
>TRBV28|-|TRBJ2-7|14|-
TGTGCCAGCAGTCCTTTGGTCAGGGCGAGCGAGCAGTACTTC
CASSPLVRASEQYF
>TRBV2|TRBD1|TRBJ2-2|15|-
TGTGCCAGCCGGTACGGGACAGGCTACACCGGGGAGCTGTTTTTT
CASRYGTGYTGELFF
>TRBV7-2|-|TRBJ2-2|17|-
TGTGCCAGCAGCTCCCCTGGTGGAGGGGCGAACACCGGGGAGCTGTTTTTT
CASSSPGGGANTGELFF
>TRBV28|-|TRBJ1-1|16|-
TGTGCCAGCAGTTCCCTAAATATCCCCTCGAACACTGAAGCTTTCTTT
CASSSLNIPSNTEAFF
>TRBV21-1|-|TRBJ2-7|15|-
TGTGCCAGCAGCAGTCCAGGGCAGGGCGGGCACGAGCAGTACTTC
CASSSPGQGGHEQYF
>TRBV5-1|-|TRBJ2-3|14|few
TGCGCCAGCCAACAGGGTTCCAACACAGATACGCAGTATTTT
CASQQGSNTDTQYF
>TRBV5-1|TRBD1|TRBJ2-3|15|once
TGCGCCAGCAGAGGGAGTACAGGGGGCTGGAGTACGCAGTATTTT
CASRGSTGGWSTQYF
>TRBV7-2|-|TRBJ1-2|14|-
TGTGCCAGCAGCCCCACGGGGTCCCTCTATGGCTACACCTTC
CASSPTGSLYGYTF
>TRBV7-3|-|TRBJ1-1|13|-
TGTGCCAGCAGCTTATCAGGGGCCACTGAAGCTTTCTTT
CASSLSGATEAFF
>TRBV7-2|-|TRBJ2-1|12|-
TGTGCCAGCAGCTTCGGACACAATGAGCAGTTCTTC
CASSFGHNEQFF
>TRBV30|-|TRBJ2-6|14|-
TGTGCCTGGAGTGTACGGGGAGGGGCCAACGTCCTGACTTTC
CAWSVRGGANVLTF
>TRBV9|-|TRBJ1-2|11|-
TGTGCCAGCAGCGATAGCTATGGCTACACCTTC
CASSDSYGYTF
>TRBV5-1|TRBD2|TRBJ2-1|15|-
TGCGCCAGCAGCTTGCTAGCGGGAGGGTACAATGAGCAGTTCTTC
CASSLLAGGYNEQFF
>TRBV21-1|-|TRBJ2-5|15|-
TGTGCCAGCAGCAAGACAAGGTCGGCCGAAGAGACCCAGTACTTC
CASSKTRSAEETQYF
>TRBV6-4|TRBD1|TRBJ1-5|20|-
TGTCGCCCGACTAGCGGGCCCGGAGGTCTGGACAGGGGCGACAGTCAGCCCCAGCATTTT
CRPTSGPGGLDRGDSQPQHF
>TRBV20-1|-|TRBJ1-2|11|many
TGCAGTGCTAGCCGGGGGGAAGGCTACACCTTC
CSASRGEGYTF
>TRBV19|-|TRBJ1-4|14|-
TGTGCCAGTAGTAGGTGGGCAACTAATGAAAAACTGTTTTTT
CASSRWATNEKLFF
>TRBV28|-|TRBJ1-1|17|-
TGTGCCAGCAGTTCGACTCGGGCCCGCTACATGAACACTGAAGCTTTCTTT
CASSSTRARYMNTEAFF
>TRBV27|-|TRBJ1-2|12|-
TGTGCCAGCAGACCAGGGAATCGTGGCTACACCTTC
CASRPGNRGYTF
>TRBV6-5|-|TRBJ2-3|14|-
TGTGCCAGCCGCTACGCGAGCAGGACAGATACGCAGTATTTT
CASRYASRTDTQYF